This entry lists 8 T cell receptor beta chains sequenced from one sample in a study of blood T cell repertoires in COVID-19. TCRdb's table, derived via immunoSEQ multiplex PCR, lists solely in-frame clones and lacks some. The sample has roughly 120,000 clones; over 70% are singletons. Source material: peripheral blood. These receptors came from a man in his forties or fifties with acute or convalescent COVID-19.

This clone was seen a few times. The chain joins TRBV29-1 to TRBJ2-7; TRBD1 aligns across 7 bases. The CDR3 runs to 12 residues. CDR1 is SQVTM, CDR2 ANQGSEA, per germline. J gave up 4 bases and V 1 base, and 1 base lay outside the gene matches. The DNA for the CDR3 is TGCAGCGTTGAAGGGGACAGATACGAGCAGTACTTC. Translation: CSVEGDRYEQYF.

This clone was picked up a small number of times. CDR3 region: CASSLLRAGGPGDTQYF. The CDR3, as DNA: TGTGCCAGCAGCTTACTGCGAGCGGGGGGGCCCGGGGATACGCAGTATTTT. J is TRBJ2-3 and V is TRBV7-6, with 10 positions matching TRBD2. This CDR3 has 17 residues. The V gene's germline CDR1 is SGHVS and CDR2 FNYEAQ. The trim removed 2 bases at V and 6 bases at J, leaving 11 bases unmatched.

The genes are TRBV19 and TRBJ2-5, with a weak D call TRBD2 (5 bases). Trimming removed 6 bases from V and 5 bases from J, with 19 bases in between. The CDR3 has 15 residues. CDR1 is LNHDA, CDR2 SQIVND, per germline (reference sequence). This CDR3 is CASSVRAAWGETQYF. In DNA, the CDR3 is TGTGCCAGTAGCGTGCGGGCAGCTTGGGGTGAGACCCAGTACTTC.

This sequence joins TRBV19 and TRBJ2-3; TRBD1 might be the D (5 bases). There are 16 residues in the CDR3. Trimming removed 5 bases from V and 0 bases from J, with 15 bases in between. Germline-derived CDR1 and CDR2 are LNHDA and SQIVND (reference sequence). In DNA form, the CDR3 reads TGTGCCAGTAGTCCAAGCATTAGGGGTAGCACAGATACGCAGTATTTT. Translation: CASSPSIRGSTDTQYF.

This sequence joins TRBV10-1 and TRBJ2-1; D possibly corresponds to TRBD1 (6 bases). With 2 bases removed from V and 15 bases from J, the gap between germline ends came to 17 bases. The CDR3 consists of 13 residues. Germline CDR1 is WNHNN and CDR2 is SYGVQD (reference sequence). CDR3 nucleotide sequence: TGCGCCAGCAGTGAGGCGAAGGGGGATTCGCGGTTCTTC. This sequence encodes CASSEAKGDSRFF.

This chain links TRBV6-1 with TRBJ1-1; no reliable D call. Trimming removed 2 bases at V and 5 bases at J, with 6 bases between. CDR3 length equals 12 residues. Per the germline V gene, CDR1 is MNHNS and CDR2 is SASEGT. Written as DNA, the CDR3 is TGTGCCAGCAGTGAATGGCAAACTGAAGCTTTCTTT. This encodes CASSEWQTEAFF.

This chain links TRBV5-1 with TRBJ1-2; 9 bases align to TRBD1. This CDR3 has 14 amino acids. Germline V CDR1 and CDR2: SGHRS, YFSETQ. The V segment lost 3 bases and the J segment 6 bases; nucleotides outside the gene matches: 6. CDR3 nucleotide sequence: TGCGCCAGCAGCTCTCGGACAGGGGAGGATGGCTACACCTTC. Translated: CASSSRTGEDGYTF.

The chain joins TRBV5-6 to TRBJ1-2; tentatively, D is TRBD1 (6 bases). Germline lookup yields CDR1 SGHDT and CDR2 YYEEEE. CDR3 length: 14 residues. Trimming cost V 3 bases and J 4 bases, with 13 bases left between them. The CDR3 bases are TGTGCCAGCAGCTCTACAGGGTACTCCTATGGCTACACCTTC. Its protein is CASSSTGYSYGYTF.